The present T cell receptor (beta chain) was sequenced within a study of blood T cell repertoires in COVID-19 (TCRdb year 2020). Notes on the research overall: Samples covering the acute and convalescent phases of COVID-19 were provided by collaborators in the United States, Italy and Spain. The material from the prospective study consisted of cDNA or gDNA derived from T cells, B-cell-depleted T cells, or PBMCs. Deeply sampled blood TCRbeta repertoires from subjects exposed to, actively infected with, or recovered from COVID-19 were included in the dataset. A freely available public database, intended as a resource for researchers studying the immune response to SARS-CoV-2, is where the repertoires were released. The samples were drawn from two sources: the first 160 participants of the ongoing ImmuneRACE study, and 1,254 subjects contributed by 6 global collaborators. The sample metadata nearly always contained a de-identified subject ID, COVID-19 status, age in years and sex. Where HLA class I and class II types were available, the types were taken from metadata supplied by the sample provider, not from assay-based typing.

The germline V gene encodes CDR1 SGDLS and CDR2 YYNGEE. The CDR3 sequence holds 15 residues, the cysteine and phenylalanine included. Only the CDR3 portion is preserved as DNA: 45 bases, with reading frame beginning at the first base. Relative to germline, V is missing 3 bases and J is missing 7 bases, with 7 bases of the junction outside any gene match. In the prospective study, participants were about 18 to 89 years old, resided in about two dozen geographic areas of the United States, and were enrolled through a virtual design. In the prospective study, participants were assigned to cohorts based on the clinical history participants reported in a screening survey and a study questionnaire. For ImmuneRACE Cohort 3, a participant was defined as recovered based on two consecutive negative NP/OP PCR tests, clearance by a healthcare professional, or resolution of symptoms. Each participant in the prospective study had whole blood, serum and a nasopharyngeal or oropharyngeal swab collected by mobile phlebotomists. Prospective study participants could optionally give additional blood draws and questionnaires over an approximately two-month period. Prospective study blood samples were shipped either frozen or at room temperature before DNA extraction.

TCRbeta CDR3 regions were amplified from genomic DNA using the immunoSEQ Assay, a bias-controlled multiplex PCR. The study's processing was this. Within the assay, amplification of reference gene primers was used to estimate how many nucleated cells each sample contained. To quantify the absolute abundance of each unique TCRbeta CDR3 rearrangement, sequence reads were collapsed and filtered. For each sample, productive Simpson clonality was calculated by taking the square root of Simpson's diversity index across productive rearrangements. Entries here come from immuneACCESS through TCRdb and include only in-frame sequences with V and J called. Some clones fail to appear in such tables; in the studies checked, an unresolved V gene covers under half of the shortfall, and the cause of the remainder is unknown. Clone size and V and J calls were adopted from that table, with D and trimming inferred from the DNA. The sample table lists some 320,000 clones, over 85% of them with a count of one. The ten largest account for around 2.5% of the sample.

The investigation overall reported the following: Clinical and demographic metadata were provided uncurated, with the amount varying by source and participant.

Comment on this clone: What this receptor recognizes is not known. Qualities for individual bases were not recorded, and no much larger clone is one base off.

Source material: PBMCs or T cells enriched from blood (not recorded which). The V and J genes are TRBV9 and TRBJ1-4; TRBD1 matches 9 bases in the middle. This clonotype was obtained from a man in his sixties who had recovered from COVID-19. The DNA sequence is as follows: TGTGCCAGCAGCGCAGGGGGACAGGGAAGTGAAAAACTGTTTTTT. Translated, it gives CASSAGGQGSEKLFF.